Following are 21 T cell receptor beta chains from one sample sequenced in a study of blood T cell repertoires in COVID-19. This table comes from immunoSEQ multiplex PCR, and its TCRdb copy is limited to in-frame clones, with some not included. This sample has over 300,000 clones, with around 90% found just once. Sequences were obtained from PBMCs or T cells enriched from blood (not recorded which). These receptors were taken from a woman younger than 45 who had recovered from COVID-19.

The chain uses TRBV5-6 and TRBJ1-1; tentatively, D is TRBD1 (6 bases). The length of the CDR3 is 13 residues. Trimming took off 2 bases at V and 7 bases at J, with 12 bases between the two ends. Germline values: CDR1 SGHDT, CDR2 YYEEEE. The CDR3 nucleotides are TGTGCCAGCAGCTTTCGGGGGGCGGGTGAAGCTTTCTTT. It specifies CASSFRGAGEAFF.

This clone appeared a few times. This chain links TRBV25-1 with TRBJ1-3; a possible D gene is TRBD1 (6 bases). V lost 5 bases, J lost 0 bases, and 14 bases lay in between. CDR3 length: 16 residues. The germline CDR1 and CDR2 sequences are MGHDK and SYGVNS. The CDR3 nucleotides read TGTGCCAGCAGTATGTCTCGGACAGACTCTGGAAACACCATATATTTT. Its protein is CASSMSRTDSGNTIYF.

The chain is built from TRBV6-2 or TRBV6-3 and TRBJ2-6, with D maybe TRBD1 (6 bases). This CDR3 contains 18 residues. Trimming removed 5 bases from V and 2 bases from J, with 19 bases in between. CDR1 is MNHEY and CDR2 is SVGEGT in the germline V gene. CDR3 sequence: CASSPLDSRGTGANVLTF. The CDR3 DNA reads TGTGCCAGCAGTCCCCTGGACAGTCGGGGCACTGGGGCCAACGTCCTGACTTTC.

About this clone: The same CDR3 also results from other DNA sequences found in this sample. The V gene is TRBV5-1, the J gene TRBJ2-3, with 7 bases fitting TRBD2. This CDR3 contains 16 residues. With 0 bases clipped from V and 2 bases from J, the junction kept 6 bases outside the gene matches. Germline CDR1 SGHRS, CDR2 YFSETQ. The CDR3 DNA follows: TGCGCCAGCAGCTTGGGGGTCGGGGGGAACACAGATACGCAGTATTTT. It encodes CASSLGVGGNTDTQYF.

Comments on this clone: Given the absence of the conserved phenylalanine or tryptophan at the CDR3 end, a read error is likely. No DNA is shown, since the ends of the CDR3 on it are uncertain; the CDR3 is the one TCRdb lists. V is TRBV3-1 (or the pseudogene TRBV3-2) and J is TRBJ1-6. The V gene's germline CDR1 is LGHDT and CDR2 YNNKEL (reference sequence). Inclusive of both ends, the CDR3 amounts to 13 amino acids. CDR3 sequence: CASSQDSPWRGFG.

This chain links TRBV2 with TRBJ1-5; unclear D gene. Trimming stripped 7 bases from V and 0 bases from J, with 7 bases between. Germline loops: CDR1 SNHLY, CDR2 FYNNEI. This CDR3 has 13 amino acids. The CDR3, as DNA: TGTGCCAGCAACGGGTTTAGCAATCAGCCCCAGCATTTT. Its protein product is CASNGFSNQPQHF.

The chain is built from TRBV5-1 and TRBJ2-7, with D perhaps matching TRBD2 (6 bases). Germline V lookup: CDR1 SGHRS, CDR2 YFSETQ. Trimming removed 5 bases at V and 3 bases at J, with 12 bases between. The CDR3 length is 13 residues. The DNA for the CDR3 is TGCGCCAGCAGTCCCGGGACTCTCTACGAGCAGTACTTC. Translated, it gives CASSPGTLYEQYF.

The chain links TRBV30 to TRBJ1-5; D is possibly TRBD1 (5 bases). V was pared by 2 bases and J by 0 bases, with 8 bases between. Germline assignment: CDR1 GTSNPN and CDR2 SVGIG (reference sequence). The CDR3 extends over 14 amino acids. The DNA of the CDR3 is TGTGCCTGGAGTCCGGGGGATAGCAATCAGCCCCAGCATTTT. Translating it yields CAWSPGDSNQPQHF.

This CDR3 is CASTLDRYYGYTF. In DNA, the CDR3 is TGTGCCAGTACCTTGGACAGATACTATGGCTACACCTTC. This sequence joins TRBV19 and TRBJ1-2, with a tentative D call TRBD1 (6 bases). The V gene lost 7 bases and the J gene lost 3 bases, with 12 bases spanning the gap. Per the germline V gene, CDR1 is LNHDA and CDR2 is SQIVND (reference sequence). The CDR3 consists of 13 residues.

Only a few counts were recorded for this clone. The chain has TRBV19 and TRBJ1-2, with 12 bases lining up with TRBD1. J lost 2 bases, V lost 6 bases, and 7 bases had no gene match. This CDR3 is built from 16 residues. The V gene's germline CDR1 is LNHDA and CDR2 SQIVND (reference sequence). For the CDR3, the DNA is TGTGCCAGTAGCCCGACAGGGACAGGGGGCAACTATGGCTACACCTTC. Translation: CASSPTGTGGNYGYTF.

This chain joins TRBV18 and TRBJ1-1; maybe TRBD1 (6 bases). The germline V gene encodes CDR1 KGHSH and CDR2 LQKENI. The CDR3 is 13 amino acids. The ends were cut back, 6 bases at V and 0 bases at J, with 8 bases in the middle. CDR3 DNA: TGTGCCAGCTCGGGGACACTGAACACTGAAGCTTTCTTT. It yields the protein CASSGTLNTEAFF.

This CDR3 reads CASSLSGTGLTDTQYF. The CDR3 coding sequence is TGCGCCAGCAGCTTATCCGGGACAGGGTTAACAGATACGCAGTATTTT. The V and J genes are TRBV5-1 and TRBJ2-3, with TRBD1 identical over 9 bases. J gave up 3 bases and V 2 bases, and 7 bases lay outside the gene matches. This CDR3 spans 16 amino acids. Germline V gene data show CDR1 as SGHRS and CDR2 as YFSETQ.

There are a few counts of this clone. The genes are TRBV14 and TRBJ1-2; the match to TRBD1 covers 7 bases. From germline, CDR1 is SGHDN and CDR2 FVKESK. This CDR3 spans 17 amino acids. V trimming: 6 bases; J trimming: 1 base; junction bases outside the gene matches: 14. CDR3 region: CASSQTWRGLSNYGYTF. The CDR3 bases are TGTGCCAGCAGTCAAACGTGGAGGGGGCTGAGTAACTATGGCTACACCTTC.

This chain uses TRBV7-9 with TRBJ1-2, with 8 bases identical to TRBD1. CDR3 length equals 16 residues. CDR1 is SEHNR, CDR2 FQNEAQ, per germline (reference sequence). Losses at the gene ends were 0 bases for V and 4 bases for J; bases not matched to a gene: 7. The CDR3 DNA reads TGTGCCAGCAGCTTAGCGCGCAGGGGGCTGCTCTATGGCTACACCTTC. Its protein is CASSLARRGLLYGYTF.

The genes are TRBV6-1 and TRBJ2-5, with D possibly matching TRBD1 (5 bases). The CDR3 contains 16 residues. Trimming cost V 2 bases and J 5 bases, with 18 bases left between them. Germline V gene lookup returns CDR1 MNHNS and CDR2 SASEGT. The CDR3 loop reads CASSEWAGFSRETQYF. CDR3 sequence (DNA): TGTGCCAGCAGTGAATGGGCAGGGTTTTCCCGGGAGACCCAGTACTTC.

The chain recombines TRBV9 with TRBJ2-7; 11 nucleotides match TRBD1. Germline V lookup: CDR1 SGDLS, CDR2 YYNGEE. CDR3 length equals 14 residues. V dropped 4 bases and J dropped 5; count of bases not matched to a gene: 5. The CDR3: CASSLGTGGDEQYF. CDR3 nucleotide sequence: TGTGCCAGCAGCCTTGGGACAGGGGGAGACGAGCAGTACTTC.

The chain uses TRBV4-2 and TRBJ2-5, with 10 bases aligning to TRBD2. V lost 1 base and J lost 1; bases outside the gene matches: 6. This CDR3 has 17 residues. Germline-derived CDR1 and CDR2 are LGHNA and YNFKEQ. The CDR3 is CASSQGASGGGQETQYF. CDR3 nucleotides: TGTGCCAGCAGCCAAGGGGCTAGCGGGGGTGGCCAAGAGACCCAGTACTTC.

V and J are TRBV20-1 and TRBJ1-4; D gene uncertain. CDR3 size: 11 residues. From germline, CDR1 is DFQATT and CDR2 SNEGSKA (reference sequence). The germline V and J ends were trimmed by 5 bases and 8 bases, with 9 bases remaining between them. In DNA, the CDR3 is TGCAGTGCTCAGGTAAAGGAAAAACTGTTTTTT. This sequence encodes CSAQVKEKLFF.

This clone was seen only once. The chain recombines TRBV6-1 with TRBJ2-3, with 8 positions matching TRBD2. From germline, CDR1 is MNHNS and CDR2 SASEGT. The CDR3 extends over 16 amino acids. J gave up 5 bases and V 4 bases, and 11 bases lay outside the gene matches. CDR3 in amino acids: CASSVRGERGLDTQYF. The CDR3 DNA follows: TGTGCCAGCAGTGTCAGGGGCGAGCGGGGGTTAGATACGCAGTATTTT.

V gene TRBV7-2 combines with J gene TRBJ1-2; 7 positions agree with TRBD1. The junction had 14 bases not matched to a gene; V was cut back by 4 bases and J by 3 bases. CDR1 and CDR2 from the germline V gene are SGHTA and FQGNSA. CDR3 size: 17 residues. This CDR3 reads CASSSRPRRDSDYGYTF. In DNA form, the CDR3 reads TGTGCCAGCAGCTCCAGACCCCGTCGGGACAGCGACTATGGCTACACCTTC.

This chain connects TRBV5-1 to TRBJ1-1; D is possibly TRBD1 (6 bases). The CDR3 runs to 15 residues. The ends were cut back, 0 bases at V and 4 bases at J, with 13 bases in the middle. Germline V gene sequence: CDR1 SGHRS, CDR2 YFSETQ. CDR3 region: CASSLEGGRGTEAFF. The DNA of the CDR3 is TGCGCCAGCAGCTTGGAGGGGGGGCGAGGCACTGAAGCTTTCTTT.